These 10 T cell receptor beta chains were sequenced from one sample in a study of human T cells and chemical hapten exposure. TCRdb reprocessed the RACE reads with MiXCR, giving one entry per CDR3 protein. This table holds fewer than 200,000 distinct CDR3 sequences, under 25% found once. Time point denoted: patch test 1, 2 weeks after DPC sensitization. Documented treatment: therapeutic diphenylcyclopropenone sensitization with weekly scalp DPC. The specimen comprised whole blood, sampled in connection with sensitization to the hapten diphenylcyclopropenone (DPC). These receptors were taken from a woman aged 50 to 60 with alopecia areata. Some clones in this sample may be carry-over from other donors' samples.

This clonotype was detected many times. The chain combines TRBV13 with TRBJ2-2; D might be TRBD2 (5 bases). CDR3 length: 20 residues. Germline values: CDR1 PRHDT, CDR2 FYEKMQ (reference sequence). V lost 0 bases, J lost 1 base, and 21 bases lay in between. In nucleotides, the CDR3 is TGTGCCAGCAGCTTAGGCCTTGCGGAGAGGGCGATAAAGAACACCGGGGAGCTGTTTTTT. It translates to CASSLGLAERAIKNTGELFF.

This clonotype was counted only a few times. The chain carries TRBV11-2 and TRBJ2-5; D may be TRBD2 (6 bases). V was pared by 3 bases and J by 0 bases, with 8 bases between. The germline CDR1 and CDR2 sequences are SGHAT and FQNNGV. The CDR3 loop spans 14 amino acids. The CDR3 protein is CASSFLANQETQYF. The CDR3 DNA follows: TGTGCCAGCAGCTTCCTAGCGAACCAAGAGACCCAGTACTTC.

The chain combines TRBV7-9 with TRBJ1-2; 7 nucleotides align to TRBD1. The V and J ends lost 6 bases and 6 bases, in that order; junction bases with no gene match: 7. Germline V gene sequence: CDR1 SEHNR, CDR2 FQNEAQ (reference sequence). This CDR3 is built from 13 residues. CDR3 sequence reads: CASRPGQIDGYTF. The CDR3 nucleotides are TGTGCCAGCAGACCGGGACAGATCGATGGCTACACCTTC.

The chain is built from TRBV20-1 and TRBJ2-2; D is ambiguous. Trimming left V 5 bases short and J 5 bases short, with 9 bases between. The CDR3 runs to 12 residues. In germline, CDR1 is DFQATT, CDR2 SNEGSKA (reference sequence). For the CDR3, the DNA is TGCAGTGCTGAAGCCCAAACCGGGGAGCTGTTTTTT. It is translated as CSAEAQTGELFF.

The V and J genes are TRBV5-1 and TRBJ2-7; D is perhaps TRBD2 (5 bases). The CDR3 spans 14 residues. Germline V gives CDR1 SGHRS, CDR2 YFSETQ. Trimming cost V 4 bases and J 0 bases, with 11 bases left between them. Written as DNA, the CDR3 is TGCGCCAGCAGCCCCGGGGAAAGCTCCTACGAGCAGTACTTC. Its translation is CASSPGESSYEQYF.

The V gene is TRBV20-1, the J gene TRBJ2-1; D is possibly TRBD1 (8 bases). The CDR3 runs 14 residues. Germline assignment: CDR1 DFQATT and CDR2 SNEGSKA (reference sequence). The V end was cut by 6 bases, the J end by 6 bases, with 18 bases between. CDR3 sequence: CSAFRGRGGNEQFF. The CDR3 DNA reads TGCAGTGCATTCAGGGGGCGCGGGGGCAATGAGCAGTTCTTC.

This clonotype occurred a few times. V usage is TRBV6-1 and J usage is TRBJ2-7; D is possibly TRBD2 (5 bases). Germline CDR1 is MNHNS and CDR2 is SASEGT. The CDR3 length is 16 residues. The V gene lost 2 bases and the J gene lost 5 bases, with 19 bases spanning the gap. The CDR3: CASSEISLSAGDEQYF. The CDR3, as DNA: TGTGCCAGCAGTGAAATATCTCTTAGCGCCGGGGACGAGCAGTACTTC.

The chain employs TRBV7-9 and TRBJ2-1; TRBD2 matches 10 bases. The CDR3 runs to 17 residues. The V gene's germline CDR1 is SEHNR and CDR2 FQNEAQ (reference sequence). The V gene end was trimmed by 6 bases and the J gene end by 3 bases; junction bases not matched to a gene: 11. CDR3 in DNA: TGTGCCAGCAGGACTAGCGGGCTCCGTAAGAGCTACAATGAGCAGTTCTTC. This gives the protein CASRTSGLRKSYNEQFF.

The rearrangement uses TRBV12-3 or TRBV12-4 and TRBJ2-2; 13 bases fit TRBD2. Unmatched junction bases numbered 0, after V lost 3 bases and J lost 5 bases. CDR3 length: 15 residues. The chain's CDR3 is CASSLTSGRTGELFF. CDR3 nucleotides: TGTGCCAGCAGTTTGACTAGCGGGAGGACCGGGGAGCTGTTTTTT.

This clonotype was observed a few times. The chain recombines TRBV15 with TRBJ1-1, with no clear D. The germline gives CDR1 LNHNV, CDR2 YYDKDF (reference sequence). V was shortened by 9 bases and J by 4 bases, with 18 bases between the two germline ends. CDR3 length equals 14 residues. The chain's CDR3 is CATEIGRGGTEAFF. The CDR3 DNA follows: TGTGCCACAGAAATAGGACGGGGTGGCACTGAAGCTTTCTTT.